Below are 19 T cell receptor beta chains sequenced from a single sample in a study of T cells after yellow fever vaccination. Each CDR3 protein gets one entry after TCRdb re-called the 5' RACE reads with MiXCR. The sample yields a few hundred thousand distinct CDR3 sequences, about 7% seen once. The specimen comprised CD4+ T cells sorted from PBMCs, sampled 15 days after the yellow fever booster vaccination. Source of these receptors: a man aged 25-40 years who received the YFV17D yellow fever vaccine.

This clonotype has only a few counts. V and J are TRBV18 and TRBJ2-1; D may be TRBD2 (6 bases). CDR3 length: 16 amino acids. V was pared by 5 bases and J by 12 bases, with 26 bases between. Per germline, CDR1 KGHSH and CDR2 LQKENI. The CDR3 nucleotides are TGTGCCAGCTCATTGGCTACCGGGACTCTCAACACGCGGCAGTTCTTC. Its translation is CASSLATGTLNTRQFF. The full variable domain, with the rest looked up from reference TRBV18 and TRBJ2-1, is NAGVMQNPRHLVRRRGQEARLRCSPMKGHSHVYWYRQLPEEGLKFMVYLQKENIIDESGMPKERFSAEFPKEGPSILRIQQVVRGDSAAYFCASSLATGTLNTRQFFGPGTRLTVL.

This clonotype came up a few times. V is TRBV7-6 and J is TRBJ1-3, with D possibly TRBD1 on 5 matching bases. The germline V gene has CDR1 SGHVS and CDR2 FNYEAQ. V lost 5 bases and J 0 bases, leaving 11 bases between the germline ends. This CDR3 contains 15 residues. The CDR3 spells CASSPSGGSGNTIYF. The DNA of the CDR3 is TGTGCCAGCAGCCCCTCGGGGGGCTCTGGAAACACCATATATTTT.

This clonotype occurred many times. The rearrangement joins TRBV5-1 to TRBJ2-1; D tentatively fits TRBD1 or TRBD2 (5 bases each). CDR1 is SGHRS, CDR2 YFSETQ, per germline. The CDR3 length is 17 residues. With 4 bases removed from V and 3 bases from J, the gap between germline ends came to 20 bases. CDR3 residues: CASSRRDVRSHYNEQFF. For the CDR3, the DNA is TGCGCCAGCAGCCGCCGGGACGTAAGATCTCACTACAATGAGCAGTTCTTC.

The CDR3 sequence is CATKRGSYNEQFF. The CDR3 DNA reads TGTGCCACTAAGCGGGGCTCCTACAATGAGCAGTTCTTC. V is TRBV7-2 and J is TRBJ2-1; 7 bases agree with TRBD2. This CDR3 comprises 13 residues. Trimming removed 10 bases from V and 0 bases from J; junction bases left unmatched: 3. Germline assignment: CDR1 SGHTA and CDR2 FQGNSA.

This clonotype has more than one count but fewer than ten. The chain is built from TRBV7-8 and TRBJ2-1, with 10 bases that match TRBD2. CDR1 is SGHVS and CDR2 is FQNEAQ in the germline V gene. V trimming: 4 bases; J trimming: 10 bases; junction bases outside the gene matches: 4. There are 13 residues in the CDR3. The CDR3 DNA follows: TGTGCCAGCAGCTCCGTAGCGGGAGGAGAGCAGTTCTTC. This encodes CASSSVAGGEQFF.

This clonotype was detected many times. This chain uses TRBV29-1 with TRBJ2-1; possible D gene TRBD1, 5 bases. Trimming cost V 4 bases and J 0 bases, with 10 bases left between them. CDR1 is SQVTM, CDR2 ANQGSEA, per germline. This CDR3 spans 14 amino acids. CDR3 amino acids: CSVGNRSSYNEQFF. In DNA form, the CDR3 reads TGCAGCGTTGGGAACAGGAGCTCCTACAATGAGCAGTTCTTC.

This clonotype was counted a few times. V is TRBV5-1 and J is TRBJ2-2; D possibly corresponds to TRBD1 (6 bases). CDR1 and CDR2 (germline): SGHRS, YFSETQ. V was cut by 2 bases and J by 9 bases, with 14 bases left in between. The CDR3 is made up of 14 amino acids. As DNA, the CDR3 is TGCGCCAGCAGCTTCGGACGTCGGGACAGGGAGCTGTTTTTT. Translating it yields CASSFGRRDRELFF.

There are many counts of this clonotype. This chain links TRBV30 with TRBJ2-5; D is tentatively TRBD1 or TRBD2 (5 bases each). V lost 5 bases and J lost 5, with 9 bases in between. Per the germline V gene, CDR1 is GTSNPN and CDR2 is SVGIG (reference sequence). This CDR3 is 11 amino acids long. DNA for the CDR3: TGTGCCTGGTCAGGGACCGAGACCCAGTACTTC. Residues: CAWSGTETQYF.

Only a few counts were recorded for this clonotype. This chain connects TRBV4-3 to TRBJ2-3; D is possibly TRBD1 (5 bases). The CDR3 runs to 16 residues. Trimming removed 1 base at V and 5 bases at J, with 16 bases between. Germline V gene data show CDR1 as LGHNA and CDR2 as YSLEER. The CDR3 DNA is TGCGCCAGCAGCCAAGCCGTGGGGCGGTCCGGAGATACGCAGTATTTT. Translating gives CASSQAVGRSGDTQYF.

This rearrangement joins TRBV19 to TRBJ2-1; weak D call: TRBD1 (6 bases). CDR3 length: 15 amino acids. The V end lost 6 bases, the J end lost 7 bases, and 19 bases lay between the germline ends. CDR1 and CDR2 (germline): LNHDA, SQIVND (reference sequence). CDR3 residues: CASRVGGGGPNEQFF. The DNA for the CDR3 is TGTGCCAGTAGGGTCGGCGGTGGGGGCCCTAATGAGCAGTTCTTC.

This clonotype has a count of ten or more. The V call is TRBV18, the J call TRBJ2-7, with 7 bases that match TRBD2. CDR1 KGHSH and CDR2 LQKENI come from the germline V gene. Trimming took 6 bases from V and 6 from J; bases not matched to a gene: 11. The CDR3 has 14 residues. DNA of the CDR3: TGTGCCAGCTCCCCCCGGACTAGAATTGCCGAGCAGTACTTC. It specifies CASSPRTRIAEQYF.

Notes on this clonotype: A much larger clone differs from this one at a single base, so this may be a read error. The chain carries TRBV10-1 and TRBJ2-5, with 8 bases matching TRBD2. Germline-derived CDR1 and CDR2 are WNHNN and SYGVQD (reference sequence). CDR3 length: 14 amino acids. CDR3 protein: CASSEGAGVETHYF. The DNA of the CDR3 is TGCGCCAGCAGTGAGGGAGCGGGAGTAGAGACCCACTACTTC.

This clonotype occurred many times. V and J are TRBV6-5 and TRBJ2-3; 8 bases fit TRBD2. Germline trimming cut 6 bases from V and 2 bases from J; bases unmatched to any gene: 4. The CDR3 covers 14 residues. Germline lookup yields CDR1 MNHEY and CDR2 SVGAGI. Written as DNA, the CDR3 is TGTGCCAGCAGCCGTAGCGGGACCACAGATACGCAGTATTTT. This encodes CASSRSGTTDTQYF.

This clonotype was seen ten or more times. The chain employs TRBV20-1 and TRBJ2-7; D gene ambiguous. The ends were cut back, 3 bases at V and 3 bases at J, with 15 bases in the middle. This CDR3 contains 14 residues. Germline loops: CDR1 DFQATT, CDR2 SNEGSKA (reference sequence). The CDR3 protein is CSASIRASGYEQYF. CDR3 coding DNA: TGCAGTGCTAGTATAAGGGCTTCGGGCTACGAGCAGTACTTC.

A few counts support this clonotype. This rearrangement joins TRBV30 to TRBJ2-7, with D perhaps TRBD1 (5 bases). With 2 bases removed from V and 0 bases from J, the gap between germline ends came to 8 bases. The CDR3 sequence is 13 residues long. CDR1 GTSNPN and CDR2 SVGIG come from the germline V gene (reference sequence). The CDR3 bases are TGTGCCTGGAGTATCAGGGTCTCCTACGAGCAGTACTTC. Its translation is CAWSIRVSYEQYF.

This clonotype was seen at least ten times. J is TRBJ2-7 and V is TRBV12-3 or TRBV12-4; TRBD2 aligns across 9 bases. The length of the CDR3 is 14 residues. The V segment lost 4 bases and the J segment 2 bases; nucleotides outside the gene matches: 3. The CDR3: CASSWAGGPYEQYF. DNA for the CDR3: TGTGCCAGCAGTTGGGCGGGAGGGCCCTACGAGCAGTACTTC.

The sample holds a few counts of this clonotype. The chain employs TRBV7-9 and TRBJ2-2; the D is unclear. The ends were cut back, 7 bases at V and 6 bases at J, with 3 bases in the middle. Per germline, CDR1 SEHNR and CDR2 FQNEAQ (reference sequence). The CDR3 spans 10 residues. CDR3 nucleotide sequence: TGTGCCAGCACCTCCGGGGAGCTGTTTTTT. The encoded protein is CASTSGELFF.

This clonotype was seen at least ten times. The DNA for the CDR3 is TGCGCCAGCAGCCAAGAAGCGGGGACACGGACCTTC. Amino acids: CASSQEAGTRTF. The chain uses TRBV4-3 and TRBJ1-2, with D perhaps TRBD1 (6 bases). This CDR3 spans 12 amino acids. Trimming stripped 0 bases from V and 14 bases from J, with 13 bases between. Per the germline V gene, CDR1 is LGHNA and CDR2 is YSLEER.

This sequence joins TRBV12-3 or TRBV12-4 and TRBJ1-2; possible D gene TRBD1, 6 bases. V lost 6 bases and J lost 4, with 12 bases in between. This CDR3 region has 13 residues. This CDR3 reads CASSRDTIYGYTF. CDR3 DNA sequence: TGTGCCAGCAGCAGGGACACCATCTATGGCTACACCTTC.